Listed here are 26 T cell receptor beta chains from one sample, sequenced in a study of early T cells in non-severe SARS-CoV-2 infection. TCRdb processed the 5' RACE reads anew with MiXCR; each CDR3 protein has one entry. The table has tens of thousands of distinct CDR3 sequences, about 9.9% seen once. The sample was whole blood. Receptors originate from an adult who was a healthcare worker with PCR-confirmed SARS-CoV-2 infection or an uninfected control (not recorded which).

At least ten counts were recorded for this clonotype. This chain connects TRBV6-1 to TRBJ2-7; 12 bases map to TRBD2. This CDR3 spans 15 amino acids. The J segment lost 6 bases and the V segment lost 7 bases, leaving 10 bases of the junction unmatched. Germline V lookup: CDR1 MNHNS, CDR2 SASEGT. In nucleotides, the CDR3 is TGTGCCAGCAATAGACTAGCGGGAGAGGGGTTCGAGCAGTACTTC. Its translation is CASNRLAGEGFEQYF.

This clonotype was observed many times. The rearrangement joins TRBV3-1 to TRBJ1-6; 11 nucleotides match TRBD1. The trim removed 1 base at V and 7 bases at J, leaving 0 bases unmatched. CDR1 is LGHDT, CDR2 YNNKEL, per germline (reference sequence). This CDR3 comprises 15 residues. The CDR3 nucleotides read TGTGCCAGCAGCCAAGGGACAGGGGGCAATTCACCCCTCCACTTT. Protein: CASSQGTGGNSPLHF.

This clonotype has a count of ten or more. The chain carries TRBV7-9 and TRBJ2-1, with D tentatively TRBD2 (6 bases). This CDR3 is 15 amino acids long. V was trimmed by 5 bases and J by 6 bases, leaving 17 bases between them. Germline loops: CDR1 SEHNR, CDR2 FQNEAQ (reference sequence). In nucleotides, the CDR3 is TGTGCCAGCAGCCAAAAAGTAAGGAGGGGCAATGAGCAGTTCTTC. Its protein is CASSQKVRRGNEQFF.

This chain joins TRBV29-1 and TRBJ1-3; D ambiguous. Trimming stripped 8 bases from V and 4 bases from J, with 9 bases between. Germline assignment: CDR1 SQVTM and CDR2 ANQGSEA. CDR3 length equals 11 residues. In DNA, the CDR3 is TGCAGCTCTGTAAGCGGAAACACCATATATTTT. Encoded protein: CSSVSGNTIYF.

The CDR3 protein is CASSPGGLDEQFF. The CDR3 nucleotides read TGTGCCAGCAGTCCCGGGGGTTTGGATGAGCAGTTCTTC. The chain links TRBV6-1 to TRBJ2-1; a weak D match, TRBD2 (6 bases). Germline V gives CDR1 MNHNS, CDR2 SASEGT. The V end was cut by 5 bases, the J end by 8 bases, with 13 bases between. The CDR3 runs to 13 residues.

This clonotype came up many times. This chain links TRBV29-1 with TRBJ1-4; no clear D. The ends were cut back, 6 bases at V and 0 bases at J, with 11 bases in the middle. In germline, CDR1 is SQVTM, CDR2 ANQGSEA. The CDR3 sequence is 14 residues long. The CDR3 nucleotides are TGCAGCGTCCTCCCGCAGGCAACTAATGAAAAACTGTTTTTT. This encodes CSVLPQATNEKLFF.

This clonotype was detected ten times or more. V is TRBV7-6 and J is TRBJ2-7; D gene uncertain. Germline V gene data show CDR1 as SGHVS and CDR2 as FNYEAQ. The CDR3 spans 16 residues. V lost 0 bases and J 2 bases, leaving 14 bases between the germline ends. CDR3 sequence reads: CASSLAGWTAAYEQYF. CDR3 DNA sequence: TGTGCCAGCAGCTTAGCGGGCTGGACCGCAGCCTACGAGCAGTACTTC.

The rearrangement joins TRBV5-4 to TRBJ2-7; the match to TRBD2 covers 8 bases. The length of the CDR3 is 16 residues. V lost 6 bases and J lost 7; bases outside the gene matches: 18. Germline V gene lookup returns CDR1 SGHNT and CDR2 YYREEE (reference sequence). CDR3 bases: TGTGCCAGCACTGGGGAGCGGGGGCCGCTCCCGGGTGAGCAGTACTTC. Amino acid sequence: CASTGERGPLPGEQYF.

This clonotype was seen at least ten times. The chain carries TRBV12-3 or TRBV12-4 and TRBJ1-2; D gene unclear. This CDR3 spans 13 amino acids. Between the trimmed V and J ends, which lost 6 bases and 3 bases, there was a span of 11 bases. The CDR3 DNA sequence: TGTGCCAGCAGAATAATTGGAGACTATGGCTACACCTTC. Translating gives CASRIIGDYGYTF.

This clonotype showed up many times. The chain joins TRBV7-9 to TRBJ2-2; D gene uncertain. Deletions cut 3 bases from V and 1 base from J, with 12 bases between. The CDR3 length is 16 residues. CDR1 and CDR2 from the germline V gene are SEHNR and FQNEAQ (reference sequence). DNA for the CDR3: TGTGCCAGCAGCTTTTCGAGCCCTAAGAACACCGGGGAGCTGTTTTTT. Translation: CASSFSSPKNTGELFF.

The CDR3 reads CASIALVVEAFF. The DNA for the CDR3 is TGTGCCAGCATCGCGTTAGTGGTGGAAGCTTTCTTT. V is TRBV7-9 and J is TRBJ1-1; no firm D call. Trimming took 7 bases from V and 8 from J, leaving 14 bases between them. Germline lookup yields CDR1 SEHNR and CDR2 FQNEAQ (reference sequence). The CDR3 contains 12 residues.

CDR3 bases: TGCAGCGTTGAACCACCGGGGAACACCTTC. Its protein product is CSVEPPGNTF. The gene calls are TRBV29-1 and TRBJ1-2; no firm D call. Trimming took 2 bases from V and 12 from J, leaving 10 bases between them. The CDR3 has 10 amino acids. The germline CDR1 and CDR2 sequences are SQVTM and ANQGSEA. The whole variable domain, remainder taken from reference TRBV29-1 and TRBJ1-2, is SAVISQKPSRDICQRGTSLTIQCQVDSQVTMMFWYRQQPGQSLTLIATANQGSEATYESGFVIDKFPISRPNLTFSTLTVSNMSPEDSSIYLCSVEPPGNTFGSGTRLTVV.

This chain links TRBV3-1 with TRBJ1-2; D not resolved. Trimming left V 4 bases short and J 4 bases short, with 7 bases between. Germline assignment: CDR1 LGHDT and CDR2 YNNKEL (reference sequence). The CDR3 extends over 12 amino acids. The CDR3 loop is CASSRRGYGYTF. The CDR3 bases are TGTGCCAGCAGCCGAAGAGGCTATGGCTACACCTTC.

The chain is built from TRBV20-1 and TRBJ2-1; tentatively, D is TRBD2 (6 bases). Trimming removed 7 bases at V and 7 bases at J, with 14 bases between. CDR3 size: 12 residues. From germline, CDR1 is DFQATT and CDR2 SNEGSKA (reference sequence). CDR3 sequence (DNA): TGCAGTGGTGGGGGGACCACAAATGAGCAGTTCTTC. This encodes CSGGGTTNEQFF.

This clonotype was seen at least ten times. The V and J genes are TRBV24-1 and TRBJ2-5, with 15 bases lining up with TRBD2. This CDR3 has 16 amino acids. V lost 4 bases, J lost 7 bases, and 6 bases stayed unmatched. Germline V gives CDR1 KGHDR, CDR2 SFDVKD. DNA of the CDR3: TGTGCCACCAGTGACCCCGGACTAGCGGGAGGGCCGACCCAGTACTTC. Protein sequence: CATSDPGLAGGPTQYF.

This clonotype was recorded at least ten times. The CDR3 DNA sequence: TGTGCCAGCAGTTGGACTATAGGTAATGAGCAGTTCTTC. Protein: CASSWTIGNEQFF. This chain joins TRBV27 and TRBJ2-1, with TRBD2 as a possible D gene (6 bases). Germline V gene lookup returns CDR1 MNHEY and CDR2 SMNVEV (reference sequence). The CDR3 is made up of 13 amino acids. Between the trimmed V and J ends, which lost 4 bases and 7 bases, there was a span of 11 bases.

At least ten counts were recorded for this clonotype. This chain links TRBV4-1 with TRBJ2-7, with 9 bases fitting TRBD1. CDR3 size: 15 residues. Germline values: CDR1 MGHRA, CDR2 YSYEKL. V lost 3 bases, J lost 2 bases, and 5 bases stayed unmatched. CDR3 protein: CASSHTGTGTYEQYF. In DNA form, the CDR3 reads TGCGCCAGCAGCCATACCGGGACAGGGACCTACGAGCAGTACTTC.

This clonotype was detected many times. The chain joins TRBV30 to TRBJ2-1; TRBD1 agrees at 11 bases. The V gene end was trimmed by 2 bases and the J gene end by 9 bases; junction bases not matched to a gene: 6. Germline values: CDR1 GTSNPN, CDR2 SVGIG (reference sequence). The CDR3 loop spans 14 amino acids. This CDR3 reads CAWSLDRGRSEQFF. The CDR3 DNA is TGTGCCTGGAGTTTGGACAGGGGGCGAAGTGAGCAGTTCTTC.

Ten or more counts support this clonotype. The chain recombines TRBV5-1 with TRBJ1-2; a weak D match, TRBD1 (5 bases). Trimming shortened V by 5 bases and J by 2 bases, and 13 bases separated the two germline ends. The CDR3 sequence is 14 residues long. Germline assignment: CDR1 SGHRS and CDR2 YFSETQ. The CDR3 loop reads CASRSLEGNYGYTF. CDR3 in DNA: TGCGCCAGCAGAAGCCTAGAGGGGAACTATGGCTACACCTTC.

This clonotype has just a few counts. The gene calls are TRBV6-6 and TRBJ2-3; D is tentatively TRBD1 or TRBD2 (6 bases each). The ends were cut back, 6 bases at V and 5 bases at J, with 18 bases in the middle. The germline gives CDR1 MNHNY, CDR2 SVGAGI (reference sequence). CDR3 length: 15 amino acids. The CDR3 DNA is TGTGCCAGCAGCCGTGGAGGGGGGCCTAGAGATACGCAGTATTTT. This sequence encodes CASSRGGGPRDTQYF.

The rearrangement links TRBV7-3 to TRBJ2-1; a weak D match, TRBD1 (5 bases). V was shortened by 4 bases and J by 2 bases, with 15 bases between the two germline ends. Germline CDR1 and CDR2: SGHTA and FQGTGA. This CDR3 spans 16 amino acids. CDR3 protein: CASSSPAGIPYNEQFF. CDR3 in DNA: TGTGCCAGCAGCTCCCCCGCAGGGATCCCCTACAATGAGCAGTTCTTC.

This clonotype appeared a few times. This sequence joins TRBV20-1 and TRBJ1-2; 9 nucleotides match TRBD1. This CDR3 contains 14 residues. With V trimmed by 3 bases and J by 6 bases, 8 bases remained unmatched. From germline, CDR1 is DFQATT and CDR2 SNEGSKA (reference sequence). CDR3 sequence: CSASWGQGMNGYTF. The DNA for the CDR3 is TGCAGTGCTAGTTGGGGACAGGGTATGAATGGCTACACCTTC.

This clonotype was seen many times. The chain recombines TRBV13 with TRBJ2-7; D gene uncertain. The germline gives CDR1 PRHDT, CDR2 FYEKMQ (reference sequence). The length of the CDR3 is 12 residues. Trimming took 2 bases from V and 0 from J, leaving 2 bases between them. The CDR3 DNA sequence: TGTGCCAGCAGCTTATTCTCCTACGAGCAGTACTTC. Protein product: CASSLFSYEQYF.

This clonotype was observed many times. The chain combines TRBV18 with TRBJ1-2; D is unclear. V dropped 5 bases and J dropped 0 bases, with 13 bases sitting between them. The CDR3 sequence is 15 residues long. Germline CDR1 and CDR2: KGHSH and LQKENI. DNA of the CDR3: TGTGCCAGCTCATCCCCCCGGGCAACTAACTATGGCTACACCTTC. This gives the protein CASSSPRATNYGYTF.

This chain links TRBV20-1 with TRBJ2-1, with D unresolved. Germline lookup yields CDR1 DFQATT and CDR2 SNEGSKA (reference sequence). V lost 6 bases, J lost 8 bases, and 14 bases lay in between. The CDR3 totals 12 residues. CDR3 in amino acids: CSATDRSHEQFF. The CDR3 nucleotides are TGCAGTGCCACCGATAGATCCCATGAGCAGTTCTTC.

This clonotype was observed at least ten times. This chain connects TRBV11-2 to TRBJ2-5, with 14 positions matching TRBD2. The length of the CDR3 is 18 residues. V dropped 2 bases and J dropped 2; count of bases not matched to a gene: 7. Germline-derived CDR1 and CDR2 are SGHAT and FQNNGV. The CDR3 reads CASSLPGLAGGLQETQYF. Written as DNA, the CDR3 is TGTGCCAGCAGCTTACCCGGACTAGCGGGGGGATTACAAGAGACCCAGTACTTC.